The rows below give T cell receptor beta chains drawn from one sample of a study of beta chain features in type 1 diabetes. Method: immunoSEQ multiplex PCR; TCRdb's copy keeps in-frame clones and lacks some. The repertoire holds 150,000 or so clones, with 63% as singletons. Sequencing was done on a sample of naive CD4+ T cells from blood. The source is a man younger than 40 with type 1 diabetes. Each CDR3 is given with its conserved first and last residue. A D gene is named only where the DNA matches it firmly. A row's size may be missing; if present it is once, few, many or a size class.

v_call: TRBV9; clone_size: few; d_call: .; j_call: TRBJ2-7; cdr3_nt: TGTGCCAGCAGCGTAGAAAACCCCCACGAGCAGTACTTC; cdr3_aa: CASSVENPHEQYF
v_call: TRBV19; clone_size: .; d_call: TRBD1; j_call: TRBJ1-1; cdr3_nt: TGTGCCAGTTACAGGGGGAATGCTGAAGCTTTCTTT; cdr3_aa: CASYRGNAEAFF
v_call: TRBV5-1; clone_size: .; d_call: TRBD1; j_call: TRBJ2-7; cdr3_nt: TGCGCCAGCAGCTGGGGACAGGGCCTCGTGAGTGGAGCCTACGAGCAGTACTTC; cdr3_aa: CASSWGQGLVSGAYEQYF
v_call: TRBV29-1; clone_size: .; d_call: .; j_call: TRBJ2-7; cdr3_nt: TGCAGCGTTGTTACAGAAGTCTACGAGCAGTACTTC; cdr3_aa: CSVVTEVYEQYF
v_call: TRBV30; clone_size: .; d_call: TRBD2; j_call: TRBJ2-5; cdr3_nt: TGTGCCTGGAGTAGCGGGGTGTCCCAAGAGACCCAGTACTTC; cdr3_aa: CAWSSGVSQETQYF
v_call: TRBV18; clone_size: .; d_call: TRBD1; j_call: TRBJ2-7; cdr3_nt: TGTGCCAGCTCAAGCGGGACAGGGAACGAGCAGTACTTC; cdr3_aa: CASSSGTGNEQYF
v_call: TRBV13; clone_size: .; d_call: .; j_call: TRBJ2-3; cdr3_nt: TGTGCCAGCGTCAGAACAGATACGCAGTATTTT; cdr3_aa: CASVRTDTQYF
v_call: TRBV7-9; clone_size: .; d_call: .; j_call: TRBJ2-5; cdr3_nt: TGTGCCAGCAGCTTACAGGAGACCCAGTACTTC; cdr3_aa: CASSLQETQYF
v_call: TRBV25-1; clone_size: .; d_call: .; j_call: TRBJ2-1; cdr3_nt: TGTGCCAGCAGTGAATTTATAGTGGGGCCGGGCGATGAGCAGTTCTTC; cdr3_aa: CASSEFIVGPGDEQFF
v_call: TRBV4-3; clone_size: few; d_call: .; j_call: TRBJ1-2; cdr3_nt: TGCGCCAGCAGCCAAGTAGCCAGAAACTATGGCTACACCTTC; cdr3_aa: CASSQVARNYGYTF
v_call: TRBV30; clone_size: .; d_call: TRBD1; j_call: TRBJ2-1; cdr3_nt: TGTGCCTGGAGAGTGGACAGGGCCCCTGAGCAGTTCTTC; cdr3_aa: CAWRVDRAPEQFF
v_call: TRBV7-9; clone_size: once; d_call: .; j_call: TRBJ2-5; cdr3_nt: TGTGCCAGCAGCGGGCATTCTTTACGGATGGAGACCCAGTACTTC; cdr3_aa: CASSGHSLRMETQYF
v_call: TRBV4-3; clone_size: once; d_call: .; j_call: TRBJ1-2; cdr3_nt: TGCGCCAGCAGCCAAGACAGGGAATATGGCTACACCTTC; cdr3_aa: CASSQDREYGYTF